Detailed here is one T cell receptor (beta chain). The assay was immunoSEQ multiplex PCR, and TCRdb's table has in-frame clones only and misses some. The profile shows around 59,000 clones, approximately 93% of them singletons. This record comes from a study of T cell changes during pregnancy in multiple sclerosis. Sequenced here: CD8+ T cells from peripheral blood mononuclear cells, sampled in the second trimester of pregnancy. The source of this sequence is a female donor with multiple sclerosis, enrolled in a pregnancy study.

The CDR3 bases are TGTGCCACCAGCAGGGACAGGGGGCAGGCTCAGCCCCAGCATTTT. Amino acid sequence: CATSRDRGQAQPQHF. The chain is built from TRBV15 and TRBJ1-5; 11 positions agree with TRBD1. The CDR3 spans 15 residues. The germline V gene encodes CDR1 LNHNV and CDR2 YYDKDF (reference sequence). With V trimmed by 3 bases and J by 6 bases, 4 bases remained unmatched.